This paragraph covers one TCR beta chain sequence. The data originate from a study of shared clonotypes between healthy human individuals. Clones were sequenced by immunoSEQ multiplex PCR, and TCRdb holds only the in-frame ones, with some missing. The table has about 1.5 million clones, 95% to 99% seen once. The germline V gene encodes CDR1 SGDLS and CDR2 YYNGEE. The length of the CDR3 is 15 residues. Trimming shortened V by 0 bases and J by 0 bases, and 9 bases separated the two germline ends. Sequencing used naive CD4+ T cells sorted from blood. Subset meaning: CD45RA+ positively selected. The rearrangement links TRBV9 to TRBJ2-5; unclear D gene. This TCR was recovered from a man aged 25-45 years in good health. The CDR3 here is CASSVGGANQETQYF. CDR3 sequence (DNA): TGTGCCAGCAGCGTAGGAGGAGCGAACCAAGAGACCCAGTACTTC.